The 24 T cell receptor beta chains in this list originate from one sample, sequenced in a study of blood T cell repertoires in COVID-19. Sequencing was performed with immunoSEQ multiplex PCR; in TCRdb, only in-frame clones are kept and a portion is missing. The sample lists around 60,000 clones, about 84% occurring once. The sample was peripheral blood. The receptors come from a man aged 55-75 years with acute or convalescent COVID-19.

The chain employs TRBV29-1 and TRBJ1-1; D is unclear. Per the germline V gene, CDR1 is SQVTM and CDR2 is ANQGSEA. The CDR3 contains 14 residues. Trimming took off 3 bases at V and 6 bases at J, with 17 bases between the two ends. CDR3 in amino acids: CSVDPGRARAEAFF. The CDR3 DNA reads TGCAGCGTTGACCCGGGAAGGGCGAGGGCTGAAGCTTTCTTT.

The rearrangement uses TRBV2 and TRBJ1-2, with D possibly matching TRBD1 (5 bases). The germline V gene has CDR1 SNHLY and CDR2 FYNNEI. The V end lost 6 bases, the J end lost 4 bases, and 9 bases lay between the germline ends. The length of the CDR3 is 12 residues. CDR3 in DNA: TGTGCCAGCAGGGCCGACAGCTATGGCTACACCTTC. This encodes CASRADSYGYTF.

The chain carries TRBV19 and TRBJ2-3, with TRBD1 matching over 7 bases. J gave up 2 bases and V 3 bases, and 8 bases lay outside the gene matches. The CDR3 sequence is 16 residues long. Germline CDR1 and CDR2: LNHDA and SQIVND (reference sequence). CDR3 residues: CASSMGQPINTDTQYF. CDR3 in DNA: TGTGCCAGTAGTATGGGACAGCCAATAAACACAGATACGCAGTATTTT. Variable domain in full (rest from reference TRBV19 and TRBJ2-3): DGGITQSPKYLFRKEGQNVTLSCEQNLNHDAMYWYRQDPGQGLRLIYYSQIVNDFQKGDIAEGYSVSREKKESFPLTVTSAQKNPTAFYLCASSMGQPINTDTQYFGPGTRLTVL.

Only a few counts were recorded for this clone. This sequence joins TRBV7-2 and TRBJ2-1, with TRBD2 identical over 7 bases. CDR3 length equals 14 residues. Per the germline V gene, CDR1 is SGHTA and CDR2 is FQGNSA. Trimming at V came to 0 bases and at J to 5 bases, leaving 1 base not matched to a gene. The CDR3 coding sequence is TGTGCCAGCAGCTTAGCGGGGGGGAACAATGAGCAGTTCTTC. This codes for CASSLAGGNNEQFF. Drawing the rest from reference TRBV7-2 and TRBJ2-1, the complete variable domain is GAGVSQSPSNKVTEKGKDVELRCDPISGHTALYWYRQSLGQGLEFLIYFQGNSAPDKSGLPSDRFSAERTGGSVSTLTIQRTQQEDSAVYLCASSLAGGNNEQFFGPGTRLTVL.

The gene calls are TRBV19 and TRBJ1-1; 7 bases line up with TRBD1. Per the germline V gene, CDR1 is LNHDA and CDR2 is SQIVND (reference sequence). The CDR3 runs 19 residues. The J segment lost 0 bases and the V segment lost 2 bases, leaving 15 bases of the junction unmatched. The CDR3 is CASSILPGRQGDMNTEAFF. CDR3 bases: TGTGCCAGTAGTATACTTCCGGGCCGACAGGGTGATATGAACACTGAAGCTTTCTTT.

The chain combines TRBV7-2 with TRBJ2-7; TRBD2 is a possible D gene (6 bases). Germline CDR1 is SGHTA and CDR2 is FQGNSA. V was cut by 8 bases and J by 0 bases, with 17 bases left in between. The CDR3 has 15 residues. This CDR3 reads CASEKGLGSSYEQYF. Here the CDR3 DNA reads TGTGCCAGCGAAAAGGGACTCGGTAGCTCCTACGAGCAGTACTTC.

The V gene is TRBV6-6, the J gene TRBJ2-7; D unclear. This CDR3 region has 11 residues. Germline CDR1 and CDR2: MNHNY and SVGAGI (reference sequence). Trimming removed 2 bases from V and 5 bases from J, with 4 bases in between. The CDR3 DNA reads TGTGCCAGCAGTTACCAGGACGAGCAGTACTTC. As protein: CASSYQDEQYF.

The CDR3 nucleotides are TGCGCCAGCAGCCTGGAGGGACTAGCGGGGACCGACAATGAGCAGTTCTTC. Amino acid sequence: CASSLEGLAGTDNEQFF. The chain employs TRBV5-1 and TRBJ2-1; 13 bases match TRBD2. The CDR3 is 17 residues long. CDR1 and CDR2 from the germline V gene are SGHRS and YFSETQ. V dropped 4 bases and J dropped 5; count of bases not matched to a gene: 9.

V usage is TRBV12-3 or TRBV12-4 and J usage is TRBJ1-1; no firm D call. V was cut by 6 bases and J by 7 bases, with 12 bases left in between. The CDR3 contains 12 residues. CDR3 in DNA: TGTGCCAGCAGATATATGCTAGGTGAAGCTTTCTTT. It specifies CASRYMLGEAFF.

The chain's CDR3 is CASSSAGGPDTQYF. CDR3 in DNA: TGTGCCAGCAGTTCCGCGGGGGGGCCAGATACGCAGTATTTT. V usage is TRBV28 and J usage is TRBJ2-3; 9 nucleotides agree with TRBD2. Germline loops: CDR1 MDHEN, CDR2 SYDVKM. The J segment lost 4 bases and the V segment lost 4 bases, leaving 3 bases of the junction unmatched. This CDR3 spans 14 amino acids.

This chain links TRBV19 with TRBJ2-3; unclear D gene. The CDR3 length is 13 residues. V shed 2 bases and J shed 4 bases, with 7 bases lying between them. Germline CDR1 LNHDA, CDR2 SQIVND (reference sequence). The CDR3 loop is CASSISLADTQYF. The CDR3 region has the DNA TGTGCCAGTAGTATATCCTTAGCAGATACGCAGTATTTT. Variable domain in full (rest from reference TRBV19 and TRBJ2-3): DGGITQSPKYLFRKEGQNVTLSCEQNLNHDAMYWYRQDPGQGLRLIYYSQIVNDFQKGDIAEGYSVSREKKESFPLTVTSAQKNPTAFYLCASSISLADTQYFGPGTRLTVL.

A single count supports this clone. V is TRBV5-1 and J is TRBJ2-7, with D perhaps TRBD2 (6 bases). Germline loops: CDR1 SGHRS, CDR2 YFSETQ. This CDR3 is built from 13 residues. Trimming removed 7 bases at V and 6 bases at J, with 17 bases between. The CDR3 reads CASHEGEEGEQYF. CDR3 DNA: TGCGCCAGCCACGAAGGGGAGGAGGGCGAGCAGTACTTC.

V and J are TRBV5-1 and TRBJ2-2, with TRBD1 identical over 11 bases. In germline, CDR1 is SGHRS, CDR2 YFSETQ. The CDR3 contains 16 residues. The V and J ends lost 6 bases and 6 bases, in that order; junction bases with no gene match: 10. In DNA, the CDR3 is TGCGCCAGCAAGGCTCTCGGGACAGGGGGACCCGGGGAGCTGTTTTTT. It yields the protein CASKALGTGGPGELFF.

The chain carries TRBV3-1 (or the pseudogene TRBV3-2) and TRBJ2-1; 7 nucleotides match TRBD2. The ends lost 8 bases at V and 0 bases at J; junction bases unmatched: 4. CDR1 is LGHDT and CDR2 is YNNKEL in the germline V gene (reference sequence). The CDR3 runs to 14 residues. The CDR3 region is CASGWGGSYNEQFF. The CDR3 DNA follows: TGTGCCAGCGGCTGGGGGGGCTCCTACAATGAGCAGTTCTTC.

The chain links TRBV6-1 to TRBJ1-1; D may be TRBD1 (5 bases). Looked up from germline, CDR1 is MNHNS and CDR2 is SASEGT. V lost 6 bases, J lost 1 base, and 12 bases lay in between. The CDR3 is 14 residues long. As DNA, the CDR3 is TGTGCCAGCAGCCGCGGGACCGCGAACACTGAAGCTTTCTTT. Its protein product is CASSRGTANTEAFF.

The rearrangement uses TRBV7-6 and TRBJ2-5; a possible D gene is TRBD2 (6 bases). V lost 1 base to trimming and J lost 2 bases, with 23 bases between them. In germline, CDR1 is SGHVS, CDR2 FNYEAQ. This CDR3 spans 19 amino acids. The CDR3 loop reads CASSLEIRAGPVQQETQYF. As DNA, the CDR3 is TGTGCCAGCAGCTTAGAGATACGAGCGGGCCCCGTACAGCAAGAGACCCAGTACTTC. Full variable domain (outside the CDR3, taken from reference TRBV7-6 and TRBJ2-5): GAGVSQSPRYKVTKRGQDVALRCDPISGHVSLYWYRQALGQGPEFLTYFNYEAQQDKSGLPNDRFSAERPEGSISTLTIQRTEQRDSAMYRCASSLEIRAGPVQQETQYFGPGTRLLVL.

Only one count was recorded for this clone. The V call is TRBV25-1, the J call TRBJ2-7, with D possibly being TRBD1 (5 bases). The germline CDR1 and CDR2 sequences are MGHDK and SYGVNS. The V end lost 3 bases, the J end lost 2 bases, and 11 bases lay between the germline ends. The CDR3 contains 14 residues. The CDR3 DNA sequence: TGTGCCAGCAGTGAGAGTGGGGCCACCTACGAGCAGTACTTC. Encoded protein: CASSESGATYEQYF.

The chain combines TRBV2 with TRBJ2-3; 9 bases are shared with TRBD2. V was clipped by 4 bases and J by 0 bases; unmatched bases: 11. The CDR3 covers 18 residues. Germline CDR1 SNHLY, CDR2 FYNNEI. CDR3: CASSGISGAGGSTDTQYF. CDR3 in DNA: TGTGCCAGCAGTGGGATTTCAGGAGCGGGGGGTAGCACAGATACGCAGTATTTT.

The V gene is TRBV6-1, the J gene TRBJ1-5; D unclear. This CDR3 has 12 amino acids. Looked up from germline, CDR1 is MNHNS and CDR2 is SASEGT. Trimming left V 2 bases short and J 5 bases short, with 4 bases between. CDR3 sequence (DNA): TGTGCCAGCAGTGAATTAGATCAGCCCCAGCATTTT. This sequence encodes CASSELDQPQHF.

The genes are TRBV6-1 and TRBJ2-1; tentatively, D is TRBD2 (6 bases). Per germline, CDR1 MNHNS and CDR2 SASEGT. V was shortened by 4 bases and J by 6 bases, with 19 bases between the two germline ends. The CDR3 is 16 residues long. The CDR3 region is CASSASRGLGGNEQFF. CDR3 coding DNA: TGTGCCAGCAGTGCCTCCCGAGGGCTCGGGGGCAATGAGCAGTTCTTC.

V and J are TRBV5-1 and TRBJ2-7; D not resolved. Germline values: CDR1 SGHRS, CDR2 YFSETQ. Trimming took off 0 bases at V and 4 bases at J, with 8 bases between the two ends. The CDR3 contains 13 residues. Here the CDR3 DNA reads TGCGCCAGCAGCTTGGTACAACGTTACGAGCAGTACTTC. Amino acids: CASSLVQRYEQYF. The whole variable domain, filled in from reference TRBV5-1 and TRBJ2-7, reads KAGVTQTPRYLIKTRGQQVTLSCSPISGHRSVSWYQQTPGQGLQFLFEYFSETQRNKGNFPGRFSGRQFSNSRSEMNVSTLELGDSALYLCASSLVQRYEQYFGPGTRLTVT.

The rearrangement uses TRBV7-2 and TRBJ2-7; tentative D call: TRBD2 (6 bases). V was cut by 1 base and J by 2 bases, with 12 bases left in between. The CDR3 contains 15 residues. CDR1 is SGHTA, CDR2 FQGNSA, per germline. CDR3 sequence reads: CASSLGPGVAYEQYF. Here the CDR3 DNA reads TGTGCCAGCAGCTTAGGTCCGGGGGTCGCCTACGAGCAGTACTTC.

The sample holds a few counts of this clone. The rearrangement uses TRBV19 and TRBJ2-1, with D tentatively TRBD2 (6 bases). Trimming stripped 4 bases from V and 7 bases from J, with 14 bases between. CDR1 and CDR2 from the germline V gene are LNHDA and SQIVND (reference sequence). The CDR3 runs 14 residues. The CDR3 reads CASSSSSGPNEQFF. In nucleotides, the CDR3 is TGTGCCAGTAGTAGTAGTAGCGGCCCTAATGAGCAGTTCTTC.

This clone was picked up one time. The chain recombines TRBV11-2 with TRBJ1-1, with TRBD1 as a possible D gene (6 bases). The germline CDR1 and CDR2 sequences are SGHAT and FQNNGV. CDR3 length: 12 residues. V gave up 5 bases and J gave up 10 bases, with 14 bases separating them. The CDR3 region is CASSRNRDGAFF. Written as DNA, the CDR3 is TGTGCCAGCAGCCGCAACAGGGATGGAGCTTTCTTT.